One sample yielded the 20 T cell receptor beta chains listed below, sequenced in a study of cytomegalovirus exposure and HLA in healthy donors. Profiled with immunoSEQ multiplex PCR; TCRdb holds only in-frame clones, not every one. The sample has some 49,000 clones, around 91% seen once. The sample was PBMCs. The receptors shown here come from a man aged 18 to 29 in good health and CMV-seronegative.

The rearrangement links TRBV6-5 to TRBJ2-7; TRBD1 matches at 7 bases. CDR1 MNHEY and CDR2 SVGAGI come from the germline V gene. V gave up 4 bases and J gave up 5 bases; unmatched junction bases: 14. This CDR3 region has 16 residues. In DNA, the CDR3 is TGTGCCAGCAGTTTCCTCAGGACAGGTCCTGCTGACGAGCAGTACTTC. Translation gives CASSFLRTGPADEQYF.

The chain recombines TRBV5-4 with TRBJ2-1; tentative D call: TRBD1 (5 bases). Germline CDR1 and CDR2: SGHNT and YYREEE (reference sequence). Deletions cut 0 bases from V and 2 bases from J, with 12 bases between. This CDR3 is built from 16 residues. The CDR3 DNA reads as TGTGCCAGCAGCTTGGTCGGCAGGGTCCCCTACAATGAGCAGTTCTTC. Its protein is CASSLVGRVPYNEQFF. The full variable domain, in which reference TRBV5-4 and TRBJ2-1 provide the parts outside the CDR3, is ETGVTQSPTHLIKTRGQQVTLRCSSQSGHNTVSWYQQALGQGPQFIFQYYREEENGRGNFPPRFSGLQFPNYSSELNVNALELDDSALYLCASSLVGRVPYNEQFFGPGTRLTVL.

This clone was found a few times. The genes are TRBV7-9 and TRBJ2-3; possible D gene TRBD1, 5 bases. This CDR3 spans 14 amino acids. V was cut by 3 bases and J by 1 base, with 8 bases left in between. In germline, CDR1 is SEHNR, CDR2 FQNEAQ (reference sequence). The CDR3 DNA sequence: TGTGCCAGCAGCTTTAAAGGGGGCACAGATACGCAGTATTTT. It specifies CASSFKGGTDTQYF. Full variable domain (rest looked up from reference TRBV7-9 and TRBJ2-3): DTGVSQNPRHKITKRGQNVTFRCDPISEHNRLYWYRQTLGQGPEFLTYFQNEAQLEKSRLLSDRFSAERPKGSFSTLEIQRTEQGDSAMYLCASSFKGGTDTQYFGPGTRLTVL.

The CDR3 spells CASSLPSGRGKQFF. The CDR3 DNA sequence: TGTGCCAGCAGCTTGCCCAGCGGGAGAGGAAAGCAGTTCTTC. The rearrangement links TRBV11-2 to TRBJ2-1; 8 nucleotides align to TRBD2. This CDR3 spans 14 amino acids. Unmatched junction bases numbered 9, after V lost 3 bases and J lost 11 bases. Germline V gene lookup returns CDR1 SGHAT and CDR2 FQNNGV.

The CDR3: CASSVRLAGFYNEQFF. The CDR3 DNA sequence: TGTGCCAGCAGTGTAAGACTAGCGGGATTTTACAATGAGCAGTTCTTC. The rearrangement joins TRBV2 to TRBJ2-1; 11 bases align to TRBD2. The junction had 6 bases not matched to a gene; V was cut back by 4 bases and J by 4 bases. The germline gives CDR1 SNHLY, CDR2 FYNNEI. The CDR3 covers 16 residues.

The chain is built from TRBV29-1 and TRBJ2-7, with 8 bases aligning to TRBD1. This CDR3 contains 14 residues. Losses at the gene ends were 0 bases for V and 5 bases for J; bases not matched to a gene: 6. CDR1 is SQVTM and CDR2 is ANQGSEA in the germline V gene. CDR3 coding DNA: TGCAGCGTTGAAGACGGGCGGACAGGGAACGAGCAGTACTTC. It encodes CSVEDGRTGNEQYF.

This clone was seen a few times. The chain couples TRBV27 to TRBJ2-1, with 8 nucleotides matching TRBD2. CDR3 length: 16 residues. Germline V gene sequence: CDR1 MNHEY, CDR2 SMNVEV (reference sequence). Unmatched junction bases numbered 13, after V lost 5 bases and J lost 7 bases. This chain's CDR3 is CASSQNPAGAGNEQFF. In DNA form, the CDR3 reads TGTGCCAGCAGTCAAAACCCAGCGGGAGCGGGGAATGAGCAGTTCTTC.

The V and J genes are TRBV30 and TRBJ1-1; 8 bases fit TRBD1. The CDR3 spans 13 residues. V lost 2 bases and J lost 6; bases outside the gene matches: 5. CDR1 and CDR2 (germline): GTSNPN, SVGIG (reference sequence). The DNA of the CDR3 is TGTGCCTGGAGTTCGGACAGGGAGGCTGAAGCTTTCTTT. Amino acids: CAWSSDREAEAFF.

This clone was seen once. CDR3 sequence: CATRLAGGDEQFF. DNA for the CDR3: TGTGCCACCAGACTAGCGGGAGGGGATGAGCAGTTCTTC. The J gene is TRBJ2-1, the V gene TRBV15; TRBD2 matches 13 bases. Germline trimming cut 6 bases from V and 8 bases from J; bases unmatched to any gene: 1. Germline lookup yields CDR1 LNHNV and CDR2 YYDKDF (reference sequence). This CDR3 has 13 amino acids.

This clone has a single count. This chain joins TRBV5-1 and TRBJ2-1, with 16 bases matching TRBD2. Germline loops: CDR1 SGHRS, CDR2 YFSETQ. The CDR3 is made up of 18 amino acids. V was clipped by 3 bases and J by 0 bases; unmatched bases: 3. CDR3 nucleotide sequence: TGCGCCAGCAGCTCGGGACTAGCGGGAGGGCCCTCCTACAATGAGCAGTTCTTC. Its protein is CASSSGLAGGPSYNEQFF.

The chain is built from TRBV6-1 and TRBJ2-1, with D maybe TRBD1 (5 bases). This CDR3 is built from 13 residues. The germline CDR1 and CDR2 sequences are MNHNS and SASEGT. Trimming removed 5 bases from V and 10 bases from J, with 15 bases in between. The CDR3 loop is CASSTQGSGEQFF. The CDR3 DNA is TGTGCCAGCAGTACCCAGGGTTCCGGAGAGCAGTTCTTC.

Only one count was recorded for this clone. This chain uses TRBV7-8 with TRBJ1-5, with TRBD1 identical over 8 bases. V lost 7 bases and J lost 1; bases outside the gene matches: 6. Germline V gene data show CDR1 as SGHVS and CDR2 as FQNEAQ. The CDR3 contains 15 residues. CDR3 amino acids: CASKKDRGSNQPQHF. CDR3 DNA sequence: TGTGCCAGCAAAAAAGACAGGGGAAGCAATCAGCCCCAGCATTTT.

The gene calls are TRBV5-1 and TRBJ2-2; D gene uncertain. Germline CDR1 and CDR2: SGHRS and YFSETQ. The CDR3 has 13 amino acids. Trimming took off 0 bases at V and 5 bases at J, with 5 bases between the two ends. CDR3 region: CASSLDRTGELFF. The CDR3 DNA reads TGCGCCAGCAGCTTGGATAGAACCGGGGAGCTGTTTTTT.

For the CDR3, the DNA is TGTGCCAGCGAAGGTAACCCCGGACTAGACACAGATACGCAGTATTTT. Protein product: CASEGNPGLDTDTQYF. The rearrangement joins TRBV9 to TRBJ2-3, with 7 positions matching TRBD2. CDR1 and CDR2 from the germline V gene are SGDLS and YYNGEE. CDR3 length: 16 residues. V lost 7 bases and J lost 2; bases outside the gene matches: 13.

V and J are TRBV7-2 and TRBJ2-7; TRBD1 is a possible D gene (6 bases). Trimming took off 5 bases at V and 4 bases at J, with 12 bases between the two ends. CDR3 length: 13 amino acids. The germline V gene has CDR1 SGHTA and CDR2 FQGNSA. The CDR3 loop is CASSNYRAYEQYF. CDR3 in DNA: TGTGCCAGCAGCAACTACAGGGCATACGAGCAGTACTTC.

The genes are TRBV9 and TRBJ1-2, with unresolved D. The length of the CDR3 is 14 residues. The germline CDR1 and CDR2 sequences are SGDLS and YYNGEE. With 7 bases removed from V and 6 bases from J, the gap between germline ends came to 19 bases. The CDR3 bases are TGTGCCAGCGCGCCCACCGGGAGTGCCAATGGCTACACCTTC. Translation gives CASAPTGSANGYTF.

This clone showed up just once. The V gene is TRBV7-2, the J gene TRBJ1-2; a weak D match, TRBD1 (6 bases). Germline CDR1 SGHTA, CDR2 FQGNSA. The CDR3 totals 17 residues. Trimming stripped 0 bases from V and 2 bases from J, with 16 bases between. The CDR3 is CASSLAWTATLNYGYTF. The CDR3, as DNA: TGTGCCAGCAGCTTAGCGTGGACAGCGACTTTAAACTATGGCTACACCTTC.

This chain uses TRBV11-1 with TRBJ1-1; TRBD1 aligns across 7 bases. The germline V gene encodes CDR1 SGHAT and CDR2 FQDESV (reference sequence). V lost 5 bases and J lost 4; bases outside the gene matches: 7. There are 14 residues in the CDR3. The CDR3 loop reads CASSLRDRVTEAFF. The DNA of the CDR3 is TGTGCCAGCAGCCTACGTGACAGGGTCACTGAAGCTTTCTTT.

V is TRBV19 and J is TRBJ2-7, with 9 bases identical to TRBD1. After removal of 1 base from V and 7 bases from J, the junction contained 11 bases not matched to a gene. Germline V gene data show CDR1 as LNHDA and CDR2 as SQIVND (reference sequence). This CDR3 is built from 16 residues. The CDR3, as DNA: TGTGCCAGTAGTATAGGATACAGGGGGCGCTCGGAGGAGCAGTACTTC. This codes for CASSIGYRGRSEEQYF. Full variable domain (rest looked up from reference TRBV19 and TRBJ2-7): DGGITQSPKYLFRKEGQNVTLSCEQNLNHDAMYWYRQDPGQGLRLIYYSQIVNDFQKGDIAEGYSVSREKKESFPLTVTSAQKNPTAFYLCASSIGYRGRSEEQYFGPGTRLTVT.

V and J are TRBV7-2 and TRBJ1-2; 7 positions match TRBD1. Germline V gene data show CDR1 as SGHTA and CDR2 as FQGNSA. The CDR3 is made up of 16 amino acids. V was clipped by 2 bases and J by 4 bases; unmatched bases: 10. DNA of the CDR3: TGTGCCAGCAGCTTAACAGGGGTCCCCTCTTTCTATGGCTACACCTTC. It is translated as CASSLTGVPSFYGYTF.